Following are 8 T cell receptor beta chains from one sample sequenced in a study of blood T cells in healthy people across ages. A sample-barcoded 5' primer and a J-beta primer mix were used in a second PCR of roughly 6 to 11 cycles. Each CDR3 protein is one row after TCRdb ran MiXCR on the 5' RACE reads. The table records under 2,000,000 distinct CDR3 sequences, around half of them present only once. Sequenced: blood. These receptors originate from a woman between 40 and 50 years old in good health.

V gene TRBV7-6 combines with J gene TRBJ2-7; D possibly corresponds to TRBD2 (5 bases). Germline loops: CDR1 SGHVS, CDR2 FNYEAQ. The CDR3 is 13 amino acids. The CDR3 DNA sequence: TGTGTTACACGCGGGCACGCCGCCTACGAGCAGTACTTC. The encoded protein is CVTRGHAAYEQYF. The variable domain in full, completed from reference TRBV7-6 and TRBJ2-7, reads GAGVSQSPRYKVTKRGQDVALRCDPISGHVSLYWYRQALGQGPEFLTYFNYEAQQDKSGLPNDRFSAERPEGSISTLTIQRTEQRDSAMYRCVTRGHAAYEQYFGPGTRLTVT.

The chain couples TRBV4-3 to TRBJ2-3; D gene unclear. V lost 4 bases and J lost 4, with 9 bases in between. From germline, CDR1 is LGHNA and CDR2 YSLEER. CDR3 length: 13 amino acids. CDR3 in amino acids: CASSPILADTQYF. CDR3 nucleotides: TGCGCCAGCAGCCCCATATTGGCAGATACGCAGTATTTT.

This clonotype was observed once. Sequence at one end of the junction differs from germline and may be a read error. The chain employs TRBV27 and TRBJ2-3; D call uncertain. This CDR3 contains 13 residues. Looked up from germline, CDR1 is MNHEY and CDR2 is SMNVEV (reference sequence). The CDR3 sequence is CASSLSYEDTRYF. DNA of the CDR3: TGTGCCAGCAGTTTATCCTACGAAGATACGCGGTATTTT.

V usage is TRBV9 and J usage is TRBJ2-5, with 10 bases fitting TRBD2. The CDR3 has 15 residues. Germline lookup yields CDR1 SGDLS and CDR2 YYNGEE. The V and J ends lost 3 bases and 11 bases, in that order; junction bases with no gene match: 13. The DNA of the CDR3 is TGTGCCAGCAGCGCCTCCGATCTAGCGGGAGATGAGCAGTACTTC. It encodes CASSASDLAGDEQYF.

This clonotype was detected only a few times. V usage is TRBV7-9 and J usage is TRBJ2-7; tentatively, D is TRBD1 (6 bases). Looked up from germline, CDR1 is SEHNR and CDR2 is FQNEAQ (reference sequence). Between the trimmed V and J ends, which lost 7 bases and 0 bases, there was a span of 10 bases. The length of the CDR3 is 13 residues. The CDR3 loop is CASIRDNSYEQYF. CDR3 nucleotides: TGTGCCAGCATTCGGGACAACTCCTACGAGCAGTACTTC.

The V gene is TRBV27, the J gene TRBJ2-1; D remains unclear. This CDR3 has 16 amino acids. The V gene's germline CDR1 is MNHEY and CDR2 SMNVEV (reference sequence). Trimming cost V 7 bases and J 0 bases, with 16 bases left between them. CDR3 sequence: CASTVSDQSSYNEQFF. The CDR3 nucleotides read TGTGCCAGCACCGTTTCGGACCAGAGCTCCTACAATGAGCAGTTCTTC.

V and J are TRBV2 and TRBJ2-5; no firm D call. V gave up 2 bases and J gave up 5 bases, with 3 bases separating them. Germline V lookup: CDR1 SNHLY, CDR2 FYNNEI. The CDR3 covers 11 residues. The CDR3 loop reads CASSEPETQYF. For the CDR3, the DNA is TGTGCCAGCAGTGAACCGGAGACCCAGTACTTC.

The chain uses TRBV19 and TRBJ2-3; D is uncertain. The CDR3 totals 13 residues. Germline loops: CDR1 LNHDA, CDR2 SQIVND (reference sequence). V was clipped by 7 bases and J by 2 bases, with 10 bases between them. CDR3 protein: CASKKDFTDTQYF. The CDR3 DNA sequence: TGTGCCAGTAAGAAAGATTTCACAGATACGCAGTATTTT.